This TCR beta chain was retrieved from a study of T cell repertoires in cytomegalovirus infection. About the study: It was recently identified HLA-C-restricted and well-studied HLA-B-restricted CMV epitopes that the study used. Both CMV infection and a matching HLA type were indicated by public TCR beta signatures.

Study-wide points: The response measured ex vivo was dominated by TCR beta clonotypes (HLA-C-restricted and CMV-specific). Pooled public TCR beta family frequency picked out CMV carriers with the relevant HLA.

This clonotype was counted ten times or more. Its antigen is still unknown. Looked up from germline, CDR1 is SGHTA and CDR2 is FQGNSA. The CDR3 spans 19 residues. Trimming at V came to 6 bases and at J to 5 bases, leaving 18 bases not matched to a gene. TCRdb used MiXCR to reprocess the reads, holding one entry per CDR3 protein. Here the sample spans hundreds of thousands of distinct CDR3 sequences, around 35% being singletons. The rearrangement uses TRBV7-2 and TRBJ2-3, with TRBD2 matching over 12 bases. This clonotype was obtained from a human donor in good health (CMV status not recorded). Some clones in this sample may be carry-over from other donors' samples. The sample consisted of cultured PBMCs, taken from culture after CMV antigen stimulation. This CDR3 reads CASSVFPGLAGRFGDTQYF. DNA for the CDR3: TGTGCCAGCAGTGTCTTTCCCGGACTAGCGGGAAGGTTTGGAGATACGCAGTATTTT.